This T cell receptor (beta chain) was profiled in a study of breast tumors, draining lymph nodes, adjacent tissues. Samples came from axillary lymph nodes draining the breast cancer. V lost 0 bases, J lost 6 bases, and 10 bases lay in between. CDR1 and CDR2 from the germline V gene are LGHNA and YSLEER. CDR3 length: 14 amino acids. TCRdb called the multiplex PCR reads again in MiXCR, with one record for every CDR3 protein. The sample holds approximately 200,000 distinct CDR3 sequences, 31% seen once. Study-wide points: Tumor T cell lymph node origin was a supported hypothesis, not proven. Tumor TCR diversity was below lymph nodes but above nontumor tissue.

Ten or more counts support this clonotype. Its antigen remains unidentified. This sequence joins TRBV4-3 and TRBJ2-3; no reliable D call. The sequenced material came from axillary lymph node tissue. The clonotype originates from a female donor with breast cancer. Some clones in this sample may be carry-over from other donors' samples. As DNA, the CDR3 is TGCGCCAGCAGCCAAGATCCTAGATCGGATACGCAGTATTTT. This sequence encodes CASSQDPRSDTQYF.